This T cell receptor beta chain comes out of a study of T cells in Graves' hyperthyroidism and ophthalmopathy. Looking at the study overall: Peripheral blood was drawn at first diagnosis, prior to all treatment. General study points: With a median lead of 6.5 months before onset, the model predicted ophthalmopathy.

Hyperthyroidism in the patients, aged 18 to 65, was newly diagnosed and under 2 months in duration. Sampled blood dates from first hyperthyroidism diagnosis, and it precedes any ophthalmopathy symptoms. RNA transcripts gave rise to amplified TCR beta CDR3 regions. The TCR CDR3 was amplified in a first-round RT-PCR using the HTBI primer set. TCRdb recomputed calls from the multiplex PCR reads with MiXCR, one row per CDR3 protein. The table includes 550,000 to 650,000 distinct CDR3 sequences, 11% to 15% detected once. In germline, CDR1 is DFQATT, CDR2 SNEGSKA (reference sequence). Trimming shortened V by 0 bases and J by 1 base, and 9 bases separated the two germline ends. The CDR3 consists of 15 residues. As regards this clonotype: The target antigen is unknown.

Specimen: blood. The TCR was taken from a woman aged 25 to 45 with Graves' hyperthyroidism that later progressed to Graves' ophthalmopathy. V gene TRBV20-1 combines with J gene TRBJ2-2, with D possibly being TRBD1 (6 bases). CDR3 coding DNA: TGCAGTGCTAGAGATCTGGGACAGAACACCGGGGAGCTGTTTTTT. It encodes CSARDLGQNTGELFF.